This T cell receptor beta chain appears in the sequencing data of a study of cytomegalovirus exposure and HLA in healthy donors. About this clone: Its antigen is still unknown.

In nominal health when sampled, donors likely had unrecorded immune exposures nonetheless. Study-wide results and caveats: For TCR beta chains, V- and J-gene trimming was later linked to a missense DCLRE1C variant. Among the sequence variants, a highly shared cluster was likely an artifact of sequencing. As a later analysis showed, several of the most significant clusters appeared to be linked to common viral pathogens.

PCR used 60 Vbeta primers and 13 Jbeta primers. Libraries were prepared by immunoSEQ multiplex PCR; TCRdb keeps only in-frame clonotypes and omits some of them. This sample carries 100,000 to 150,000 clones, 78% of them seen once, and the ten largest clones take about 1.5%. The clonotype was recovered from a woman younger than 35 in good health and CMV-seronegative. Source material: PBMCs.

In DNA form, the CDR3 reads TGTGCCATCATGCGTTCTACCACAGATACGCAGTATTTT. This gives the protein CAIMRSTTDTQYF. This chain links TRBV10-3 with TRBJ2-3; D gene ambiguous. Per germline, CDR1 ENHRY and CDR2 SYGVKD. The CDR3 loop spans 13 amino acids. The V end was cut by 7 bases, the J end by 2 bases, with 10 bases between.